This TCR beta chain was recovered during a study of CXCR3-negative and CXCR3-positive naive CD8 T cells. Findings of the study overall: More hydrophobic TRB CDR3s were found in CXCR3-positive naive cells than in CXCR3-negative naive cells. Each naive subset displayed comparably high diversity, whereas memory CD8+ cells displayed much lower diversity.

In preparing the TRB cDNA libraries, 5' RACE with UMI labels was used. TCRdb re-called the 5' RACE reads and catalogs CDR3 proteins one per entry, DNA excluded. Its listing shows around 24,000 distinct CDR3 sequences. The sorter processed each CD8+ T cell subset in triplicate at about 320,000 cells apiece. CD45RO-CCR7+CD27+CD95- expression identified naive CD8+ T cells. Germline assignment: CDR1 LGHNA and CDR2 YSLEER. CDR3 length: 15 amino acids. About this clonotype itself: Its antigen is not known.

The sequenced sample consisted of naive CXCR3- CD8+ T cells from blood. The subset is: CD45RO-CCR7+CD27+CD95- naive CD8+ T cells lacking CXCR3 (TNR3-). This clonotype was obtained from a human donor in good health. Some clones in this sample may be carry-over from other donors' samples. This rearrangement joins TRBV4-3 to TRBJ1-1; TCRdb lists TRBD1, though no DNA is available to test this call. CDR3 in amino acids: CASSQFVTGGTEAFF.